This T cell receptor (beta chain) was observed in a study of T cell repertoires in cytomegalovirus infection. Overall study context: Public TCR beta signatures marked donors with CMV infection and the matching HLA.

About this clonotype: Its antigen remains unidentified.

TCRdb re-called the reads through MiXCR, storing one row per CDR3 protein. The data contain 480,000 or so distinct CDR3 sequences, 11% of them singletons. The CDR3 runs 12 residues. Germline CDR1 is SQVTM and CDR2 is ANQGSEA. The junction had 5 bases not matched to a gene; V was cut back by 6 bases and J by 5 bases. The study's findings and limits: CMV-specific TCR beta clonotypes restricted by HLA-C dominated the ex vivo response. Summed frequency of public TCR beta families distinguished CMV carriers with the relevant HLA.

The source is a human donor in good health (CMV status not recorded). Some clones in this sample may be carry-over from other donors' samples. The chain has TRBV29-1 and TRBJ2-5; 8 nucleotides line up with TRBD1. What was sequenced was PBMCs. This chain's CDR3 is CSVQGAWETQYF. CDR3 sequence (DNA): TGCAGCGTGCAGGGGGCTTGGGAGACCCAGTACTTC.